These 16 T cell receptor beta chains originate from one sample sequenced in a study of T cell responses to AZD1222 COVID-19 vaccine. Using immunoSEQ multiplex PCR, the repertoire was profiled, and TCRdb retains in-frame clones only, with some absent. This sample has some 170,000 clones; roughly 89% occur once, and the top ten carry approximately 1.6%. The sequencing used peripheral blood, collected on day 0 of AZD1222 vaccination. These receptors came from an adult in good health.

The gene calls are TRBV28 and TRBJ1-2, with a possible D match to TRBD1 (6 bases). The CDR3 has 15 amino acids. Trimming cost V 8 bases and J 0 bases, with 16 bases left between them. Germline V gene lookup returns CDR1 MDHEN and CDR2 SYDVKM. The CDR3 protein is CASVTTGTPNYGYTF. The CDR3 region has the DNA TGTGCCAGCGTTACTACAGGGACCCCTAACTATGGCTACACCTTC.

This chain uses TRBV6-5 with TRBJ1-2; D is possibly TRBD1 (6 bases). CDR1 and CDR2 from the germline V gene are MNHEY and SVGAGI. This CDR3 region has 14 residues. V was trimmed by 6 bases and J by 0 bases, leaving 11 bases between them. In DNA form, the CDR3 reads TGTGCCAGCAGCCACAGGGCCCCTAACTATGGCTACACCTTC. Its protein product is CASSHRAPNYGYTF.

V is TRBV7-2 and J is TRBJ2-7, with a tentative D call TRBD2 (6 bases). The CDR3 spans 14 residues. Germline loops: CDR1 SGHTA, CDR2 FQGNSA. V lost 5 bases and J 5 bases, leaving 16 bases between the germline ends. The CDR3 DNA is TGTGCCAGCAGCGCTAGCGTGAATAACCACGAGCAGTACTTC. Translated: CASSASVNNHEQYF.

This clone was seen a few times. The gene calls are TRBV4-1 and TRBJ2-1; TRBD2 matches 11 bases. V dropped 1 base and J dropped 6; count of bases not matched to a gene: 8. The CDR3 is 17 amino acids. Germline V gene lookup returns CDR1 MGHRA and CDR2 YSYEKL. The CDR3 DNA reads TGCGCCAGCAGCCAAGTACTAGCGGGAGATTCACGCAATGAGCAGTTCTTC. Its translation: CASSQVLAGDSRNEQFF.

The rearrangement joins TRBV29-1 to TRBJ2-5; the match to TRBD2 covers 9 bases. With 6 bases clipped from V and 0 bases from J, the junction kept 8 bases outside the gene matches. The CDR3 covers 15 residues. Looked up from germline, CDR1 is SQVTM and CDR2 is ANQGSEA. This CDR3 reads CSVQLSGRNQETQYF. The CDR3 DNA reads TGCAGCGTACAACTTAGCGGGAGAAACCAAGAGACCCAGTACTTC.

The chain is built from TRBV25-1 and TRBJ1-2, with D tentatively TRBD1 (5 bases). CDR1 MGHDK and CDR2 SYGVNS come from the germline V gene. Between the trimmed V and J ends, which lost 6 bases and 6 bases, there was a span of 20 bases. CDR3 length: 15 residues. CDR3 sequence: CASSKAPGRADGYTF. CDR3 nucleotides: TGTGCCAGCAGCAAAGCACCAGGGCGGGCTGATGGCTACACCTTC.

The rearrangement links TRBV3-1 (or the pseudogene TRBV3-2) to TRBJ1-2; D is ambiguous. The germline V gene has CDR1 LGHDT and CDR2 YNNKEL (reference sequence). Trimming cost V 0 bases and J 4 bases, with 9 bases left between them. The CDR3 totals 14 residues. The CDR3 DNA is TGTGCCAGCAGCCAAGATACGGCAGTCTATGGCTACACCTTC. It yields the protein CASSQDTAVYGYTF.

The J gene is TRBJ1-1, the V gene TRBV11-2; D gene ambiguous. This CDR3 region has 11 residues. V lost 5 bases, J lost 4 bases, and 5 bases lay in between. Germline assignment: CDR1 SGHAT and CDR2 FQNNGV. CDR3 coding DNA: TGTGCCAGCAGCCAATCCACTGAAGCTTTCTTT. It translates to CASSQSTEAFF.

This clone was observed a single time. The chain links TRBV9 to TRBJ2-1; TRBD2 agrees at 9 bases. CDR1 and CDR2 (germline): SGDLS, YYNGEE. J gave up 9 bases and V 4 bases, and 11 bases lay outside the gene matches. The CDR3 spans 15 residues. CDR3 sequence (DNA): TGTGCCAGCAGCAAATTAGCGGGAGATTTGCTTGAGCAGTTCTTC. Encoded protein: CASSKLAGDLLEQFF.

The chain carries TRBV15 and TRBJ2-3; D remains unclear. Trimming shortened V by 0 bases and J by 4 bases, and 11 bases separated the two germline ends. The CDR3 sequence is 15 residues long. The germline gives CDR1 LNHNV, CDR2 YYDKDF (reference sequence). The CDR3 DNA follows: TGTGCCACCAGCAGAGAGGACCGCTCCCCAGATACGCAGTATTTT. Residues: CATSREDRSPDTQYF.

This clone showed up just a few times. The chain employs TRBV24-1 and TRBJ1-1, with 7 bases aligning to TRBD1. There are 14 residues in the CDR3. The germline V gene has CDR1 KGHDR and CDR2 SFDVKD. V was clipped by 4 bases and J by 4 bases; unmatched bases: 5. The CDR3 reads CATSERGRGTEAFF. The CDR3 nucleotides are TGTGCCACCAGTGAGAGGGGGCGCGGCACTGAAGCTTTCTTT.

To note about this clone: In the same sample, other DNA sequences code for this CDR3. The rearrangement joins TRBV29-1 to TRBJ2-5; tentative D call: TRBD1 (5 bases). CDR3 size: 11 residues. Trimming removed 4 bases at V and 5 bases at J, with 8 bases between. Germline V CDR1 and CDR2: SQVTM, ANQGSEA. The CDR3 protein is CSVAGLETQYF. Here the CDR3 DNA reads TGCAGCGTTGCAGGGTTGGAGACCCAGTACTTC.

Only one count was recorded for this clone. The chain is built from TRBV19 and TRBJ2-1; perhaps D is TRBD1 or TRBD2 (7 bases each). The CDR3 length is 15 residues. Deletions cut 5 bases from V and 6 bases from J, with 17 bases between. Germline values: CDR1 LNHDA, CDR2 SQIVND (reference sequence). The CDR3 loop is CASSLLTGRANEQFF. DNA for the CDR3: TGTGCCAGTAGTCTCCTGACAGGGAGGGCCAATGAGCAGTTCTTC.

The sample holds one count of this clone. The DNA for the CDR3 is TGTGCCAGCAGCGCCAGACAGAACAATGAGCAGTTCTTC. As protein: CASSARQNNEQFF. The chain links TRBV7-2 to TRBJ2-1; TRBD1 is a possible D gene (5 bases). The CDR3 has 13 amino acids. Germline assignment: CDR1 SGHTA and CDR2 FQGNSA. V dropped 5 bases and J dropped 5 bases, with 10 bases sitting between them.

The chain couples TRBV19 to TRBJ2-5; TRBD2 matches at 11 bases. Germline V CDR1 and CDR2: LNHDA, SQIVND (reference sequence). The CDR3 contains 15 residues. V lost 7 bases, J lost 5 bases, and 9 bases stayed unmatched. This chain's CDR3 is CASMGWASGGETQYF. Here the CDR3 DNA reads TGTGCCAGTATGGGATGGGCTAGCGGGGGGGAGACCCAGTACTTC.

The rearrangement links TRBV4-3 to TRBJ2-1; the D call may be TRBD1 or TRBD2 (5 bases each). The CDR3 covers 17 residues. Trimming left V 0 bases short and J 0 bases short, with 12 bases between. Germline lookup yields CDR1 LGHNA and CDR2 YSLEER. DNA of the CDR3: TGCGCCAGCAGCCAAGATGGGGCGGGTAGCTCCTACAATGAGCAGTTCTTC. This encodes CASSQDGAGSSYNEQFF.